Listed below are T cell receptor beta chains from one sample, sequenced in a study of PD-1 blockade in classical Hodgkin lymphoma. Here immunoSEQ multiplex PCR was the method, and the copy in TCRdb shows in-frame clones only, minus some. The table lists about 23,000 clones, about 65% of them singletons. Here the sequenced sample was peripheral blood mononuclear cells (PBMCs), taken at baseline. The receptors stem from a human donor with classical Hodgkin lymphoma. Both conserved end residues are part of each CDR3. The order of the fields is D gene, clone size, V gene, J gene, CDR3 protein, CDR3 DNA. D genes are given only for firm matches. Clone size is stated in some rows and not others, as once, few, many or a class when expanded.

NA	NA	TRBV19	TRBJ2-1	CASSPGYSYNEQFF	TGTGCCAGTAGCCCAGGGTACTCCTACAATGAGCAGTTCTTC
TRBD2	NA	TRBV7-6	TRBJ2-7	CASSLSSSGRTYEQYF	TGTGCCAGCAGCTTATCATCTAGCGGGAGAACCTACGAGCAGTACTTC
NA	NA	TRBV6-1	TRBJ2-5	CASSVGDGVGETQYF	TGTGCCAGCTCCGTTGGGGATGGGGTGGGGGAGACCCAGTACTTC
NA	NA	TRBV6-5	TRBJ1-1	CASSYGENTEAFF	TGTGCCAGCAGCTATGGGGAGAACACTGAAGCTTTCTTT
NA	NA	TRBV14	TRBJ2-5	CASSQAAYGETQYF	TGTGCCAGCAGCCAGGCCGCATACGGGGAGACCCAGTACTTC
NA	few	TRBV2	TRBJ1-1	CASSAEIMNTEAFF	TGTGCCAGCAGTGCTGAGATTATGAACACTGAAGCTTTCTTT
TRBD1	NA	TRBV7-9	TRBJ2-7	CASSKGQGSYEQYF	TGTGCCAGCAGCAAGGGACAGGGCAGCTACGAGCAGTACTTC
TRBD2	few	TRBV6-4	TRBJ2-1	CASSPRTSGGKQFF	TGTGCCAGCAGCCCTCGGACTAGCGGGGGAAAGCAGTTCTTC
NA	NA	TRBV27	TRBJ2-7	CASSLTSTPWEQYF	TGTGCCAGCAGTCTGACTAGTACCCCTTGGGAGCAGTACTTC
NA	NA	TRBV19	TRBJ1-2	CASNLRGSAYGYTF	TGTGCCAGTAATCTCCGCGGCAGTGCGTATGGCTACACCTTC
NA	NA	TRBV6-6	TRBJ1-1	CATLPWGNTEAFF	TGTGCCACACTTCCATGGGGGAACACTGAAGCTTTCTTT
NA	NA	TRBV7-9	TRBJ2-1	CASSLSRNEQFF	TGTGCCAGCAGCTTATCCAGAAATGAGCAGTTCTTC
NA	NA	TRBV4-1	TRBJ2-1	CASSQAGVPNEQFF	TGCGCCAGCAGCCAAGCGGGAGTCCCCAATGAGCAGTTCTTC
NA	medium-sized	TRBV28	TRBJ2-1	CASSLTGGRYNEQFF	TGTGCCAGCAGTTTAACAGGAGGGCGGTACAATGAGCAGTTCTTC
TRBD1	few	TRBV9	TRBJ1-1	CASSEGQGFPEAFF	TGTGCCAGCAGCGAGGGACAGGGATTTCCTGAAGCTTTCTTT
NA	NA	TRBV6-5	TRBJ1-5	CASGRGGGDQPQHF	TGTGCCAGCGGGCGAGGGGGAGGGGACCAGCCCCAGCATTTT
NA	NA	TRBV27	TRBJ2-2	CASSFWNTGELFF	TGTGCCAGCAGTTTTTGGAACACCGGGGAGCTGTTTTTT
NA	NA	TRBV6-5	TRBJ2-7	CASSTTYEQYF	TGTGCCAGCAGCACGACCTACGAGCAGTACTTC
TRBD1	NA	TRBV11-2	TRBJ2-1	CASSRVDRVNEQFF	TGTGCCAGCAGCCGCGTCGACAGGGTAAATGAGCAGTTCTTC
NA	few	TRBV27	TRBJ1-5	CASSYGRGIGQPQHF	TGTGCCAGCAGTTATGGTAGGGGAATCGGGCAGCCCCAGCATTTT
TRBD1	few	TRBV13	TRBJ2-7	CASSLDGGTGLYEQYF	TGTGCCAGCAGCTTAGACGGGGGGACAGGGCTCTACGAGCAGTACTTC
NA	NA	TRBV28	TRBJ1-2	CASSLRGGALTVYGYTF	TGTGCCAGCAGTTTAAGAGGGGGGGCCCTAACTGTTTATGGCTACACCTTC
NA	NA	TRBV14	TRBJ2-2	CASSQGAGLNTGELFF	TGTGCCAGCAGCCAAGGGGCGGGATTGAACACCGGGGAGCTGTTTTTT
TRBD2	few	TRBV7-2	TRBJ2-3	CASSLGAGAGGDTQYF	TGTGCCAGCAGCTTGGGAGCGGGGGCCGGGGGAGATACGCAGTATTTT
NA	once	TRBV27	TRBJ2-7	CASSLSRGAGYEQYF	TGTGCCAGCAGTTTATCACGCGGGGCGGGGTACGAGCAGTACTTC
NA	few	TRBV18	TRBJ2-3	CASSPTGTSTDTQYF	TGTGCCAGCTCACCGACAGGGACTAGCACAGATACGCAGTATTTT
TRBD1	NA	TRBV9	TRBJ1-4	CASSARTGYNEKLFF	TGTGCCAGCAGCGCCAGGACAGGTTATAATGAAAAACTGTTTTTT
TRBD1	NA	TRBV6-5	TRBJ2-3	CASSYSRGGGPDTQYF	TGTGCCAGCAGTTACTCGAGAGGGGGCGGCCCAGATACGCAGTATTTT
NA	once	TRBV15	TRBJ1-5	CATSREGWGPQPQHF	TGTGCCACCAGCAGAGAGGGGTGGGGGCCTCAGCCCCAGCATTTT
NA	NA	TRBV4-1	TRBJ2-1	CASSQEGGAIGYNEQFF	TGCGCCAGCAGCCAAGAGGGGGGGGCTATAGGCTACAATGAGCAGTTCTTC
NA	NA	TRBV7-2	TRBJ1-2	CASSLGGGKNYGYTF	TGTGCCAGCAGCTTAGGTGGAGGGAAGAACTATGGCTACACCTTC
NA	NA	TRBV7-2	TRBJ2-3	CASSLKDTQYF	TGTGCCAGCAGCTTAAAGGATACGCAGTATTTT
NA	NA	TRBV5-1	TRBJ2-1	CASSLAGNEQFF	TGCGCCAGCAGCTTGGCAGGGAATGAGCAGTTCTTC
TRBD1	NA	TRBV7-9	TRBJ2-5	CASSPPGTVQETQYF	TGTGCCAGCAGCCCGCCCGGGACAGTCCAAGAGACCCAGTACTTC
TRBD2	NA	TRBV7-2	TRBJ2-7	CASSYGTSGTHLLYF	TGTGCCAGCAGCTACGGGACTAGCGGGACTCATTTACTTTACTTC
NA	NA	TRBV9	TRBJ2-1	CASSVGIWGSENEQFF	TGTGCCAGCAGCGTAGGGATCTGGGGGAGCGAGAATGAGCAGTTCTTC
TRBD2	NA	TRBV7-7	TRBJ2-2	CASGGLAGGAGELFF	TGTGCTAGCGGCGGACTAGCGGGAGGTGCCGGGGAGCTGTTTTTT
NA	few	TRBV5-1	TRBJ1-1	CASSPLRASSTEAFF	TGCGCCAGCAGCCCCTTAAGAGCAAGCAGCACTGAAGCTTTCTTT
NA	once	TRBV7-3	TRBJ2-7	CASRRQPNAIYEQYF	TGTGCCAGCAGGAGACAGCCCAATGCGATCTACGAGCAGTACTTC
TRBD1	few	TRBV18	TRBJ1-2	CASSPLGQGPSNYGYTF	TGTGCCAGCTCACCCCTTGGACAGGGCCCGTCTAACTATGGCTACACCTTC
NA	NA	TRBV19	TRBJ1-1	CASSVRTIRDTEAFF	TGTGCCAGTAGTGTCCGAACGATCAGAGACACTGAAGCTTTCTTT